This T cell receptor (beta chain) derives from a study of blood T cell repertoires in COVID-19. Study context: Researchers got acute and convalescent COVID-19 samples from the United States, Italy and Spain.

V dropped 0 bases and J dropped 12; count of bases not matched to a gene: 5. This CDR3 contains 15 residues. Germline V gives CDR1 WNHNN, CDR2 SYGVQD (reference sequence). The protocol was immunoSEQ multiplex PCR, while the TCRdb copy is restricted to in-frame clones and leaves out a portion. The table records about 260,000 clones, about 90% of them present only once. The receptor comes from a woman aged 40 to 55 who had recovered from COVID-19. Sequencing was performed on peripheral blood. The rearrangement uses TRBV10-1 and TRBJ2-3; 14 bases are shared with TRBD2. The CDR3 DNA sequence: TGCGCCAGCAGTGAGTCCGGGACTAGCGGGGGTAGCCAGTATTTT. It yields the protein CASSESGTSGGSQYF.